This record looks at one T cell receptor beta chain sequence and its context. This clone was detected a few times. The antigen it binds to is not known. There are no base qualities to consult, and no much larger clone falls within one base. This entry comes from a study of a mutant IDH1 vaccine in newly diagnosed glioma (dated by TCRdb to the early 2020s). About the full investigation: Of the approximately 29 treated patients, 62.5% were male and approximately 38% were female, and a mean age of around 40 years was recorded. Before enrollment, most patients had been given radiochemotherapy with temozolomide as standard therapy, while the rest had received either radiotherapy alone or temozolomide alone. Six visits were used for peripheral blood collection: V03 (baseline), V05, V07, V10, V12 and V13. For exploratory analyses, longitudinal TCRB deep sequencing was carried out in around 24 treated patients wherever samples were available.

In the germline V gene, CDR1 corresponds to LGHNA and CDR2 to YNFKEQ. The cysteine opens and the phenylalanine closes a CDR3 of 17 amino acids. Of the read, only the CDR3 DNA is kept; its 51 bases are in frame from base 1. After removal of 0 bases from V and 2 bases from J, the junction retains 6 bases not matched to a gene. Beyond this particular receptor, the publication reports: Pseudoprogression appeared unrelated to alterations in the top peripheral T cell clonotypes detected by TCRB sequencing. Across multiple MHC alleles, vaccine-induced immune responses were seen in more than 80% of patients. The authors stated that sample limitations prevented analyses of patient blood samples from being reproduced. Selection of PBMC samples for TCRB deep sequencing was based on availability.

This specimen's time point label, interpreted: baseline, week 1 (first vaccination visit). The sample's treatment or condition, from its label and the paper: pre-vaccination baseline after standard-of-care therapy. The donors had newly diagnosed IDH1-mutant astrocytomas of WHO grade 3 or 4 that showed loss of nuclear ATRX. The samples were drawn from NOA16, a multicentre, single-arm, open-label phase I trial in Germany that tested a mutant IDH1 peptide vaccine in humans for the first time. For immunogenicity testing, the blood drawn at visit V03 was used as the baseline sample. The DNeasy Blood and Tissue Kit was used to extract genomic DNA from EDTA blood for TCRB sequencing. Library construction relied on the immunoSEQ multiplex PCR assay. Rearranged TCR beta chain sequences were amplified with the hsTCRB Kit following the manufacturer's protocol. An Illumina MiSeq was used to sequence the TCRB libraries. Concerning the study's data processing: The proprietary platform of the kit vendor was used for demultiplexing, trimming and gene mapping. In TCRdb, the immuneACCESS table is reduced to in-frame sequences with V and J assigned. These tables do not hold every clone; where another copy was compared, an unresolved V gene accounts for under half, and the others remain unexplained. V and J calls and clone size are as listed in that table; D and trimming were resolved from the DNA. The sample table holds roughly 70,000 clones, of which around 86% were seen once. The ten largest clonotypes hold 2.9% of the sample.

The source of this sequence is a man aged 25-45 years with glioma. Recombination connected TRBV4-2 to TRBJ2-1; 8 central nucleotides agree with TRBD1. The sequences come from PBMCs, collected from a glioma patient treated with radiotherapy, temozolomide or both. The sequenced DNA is TGTGCCAGCAGCCAAGATGGGGGACAGGAGGCCTACAATGAGCAGTTCTTC. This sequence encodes CASSQDGGQEAYNEQFF.